What follows are 20 T cell receptor beta chains derived from one specimen sequenced in a study of cytomegalovirus exposure and HLA in healthy donors. In the PCR, 60 Vbeta and 13 Jbeta primers were used. Clones were sequenced by immunoSEQ multiplex PCR, and TCRdb holds only the in-frame ones, with some missing. Among about 150,000 clones listed, about 61% were seen once. Specimen: PBMCs. The receptors stem from a woman in her 40s in good health and CMV-seronegative.

V usage is TRBV4-2 and J usage is TRBJ1-2; a weak D match, TRBD1 (6 bases). The V gene lost 0 bases and the J gene lost 7 bases, with 15 bases spanning the gap. The CDR3 has 15 residues. Germline V CDR1 and CDR2: LGHNA, YNFKEQ. The DNA for the CDR3 is TGTGCCAGCAGCCAAGATTTGGCAGGGGTATTTGGCTACACCTTC. It codes for CASSQDLAGVFGYTF.

The genes are TRBV5-5 and TRBJ1-3; TRBD1 might be the D (5 bases). The V end lost 3 bases, the J end lost 0 bases, and 10 bases lay between the germline ends. Germline V lookup: CDR1 SGHKS, CDR2 YYEKEE (reference sequence). The CDR3 extends over 15 amino acids. The CDR3 is CASSWGLGSGNTIYF. CDR3 DNA: TGTGCCAGCAGCTGGGGACTAGGCTCTGGAAACACCATATATTTT.

The chain is built from TRBV29-1 and TRBJ1-2; D might be TRBD1 (5 bases). Germline CDR1 reads SQVTM; CDR2 reads ANQGSEA. CDR3 size: 13 residues. V lost 3 bases to trimming and J lost 6 bases, with 14 bases between them. CDR3 DNA sequence: TGCAGCGTTGATCCCTCGGGGGAGGATGGCTACACCTTC. It yields the protein CSVDPSGEDGYTF.

The rearrangement joins TRBV28 to TRBJ1-5; 8 bases align to TRBD1. J gave up 1 base and V 6 bases, and 5 bases lay outside the gene matches. Germline lookup yields CDR1 MDHEN and CDR2 SYDVKM. This CDR3 spans 15 amino acids. The CDR3 is CASSPDRGSNQPQHF. The DNA for the CDR3 is TGTGCCAGCAGCCCCGACAGGGGAAGCAATCAGCCCCAGCATTTT.

The chain combines TRBV6-1 with TRBJ1-2; D not certain. Per the germline V gene, CDR1 is MNHNS and CDR2 is SASEGT. The CDR3 runs 13 residues. The V end lost 3 bases, the J end lost 0 bases, and 5 bases lay between the germline ends. The CDR3 spells CASSDSANYGYTF. Written as DNA, the CDR3 is TGTGCCAGCAGTGACTCAGCTAACTATGGCTACACCTTC.

The V gene is TRBV4-2, the J gene TRBJ2-2; 8 bases align to TRBD2. Unmatched junction bases numbered 1, after V lost 0 bases and J lost 4 bases. The CDR3 length is 15 residues. Germline assignment: CDR1 LGHNA and CDR2 YNFKEQ. The CDR3: CASSQESGGTGELFF. The CDR3, as DNA: TGTGCCAGCAGCCAAGAAAGCGGGGGCACCGGGGAGCTGTTTTTT.

This chain uses TRBV15 with TRBJ1-5; possibly TRBD1 for D (6 bases). V lost 0 bases and J 2 bases, leaving 11 bases between the germline ends. The CDR3 covers 16 residues. CDR1 and CDR2 (germline): LNHNV, YYDKDF (reference sequence). CDR3 residues: CATSRDRTVGNQPQHF. CDR3 in DNA: TGTGCCACCAGCAGAGATCGGACAGTCGGCAATCAGCCCCAGCATTTT.

CDR3 bases: TGTGCCAGCAGCCAAGACAGGGTGGCTGAAGCTTTCTTT. Its translation: CASSQDRVAEAFF. This chain links TRBV11-2 with TRBJ1-1; 7 nucleotides align to TRBD1. Germline V gives CDR1 SGHAT, CDR2 FQNNGV. The CDR3 is made up of 13 amino acids. V dropped 5 bases and J dropped 6; count of bases not matched to a gene: 6. Full variable domain (remainder filled in from reference TRBV11-2 and TRBJ1-1): EAGVAQSPRYKIIEKRQSVAFWCNPISGHATLYWYQQILGQGPKLLIQFQNNGVVDDSQLPKDRFSAERLKGVDSTLKIQPAKLEDSAVYLCASSQDRVAEAFFGQGTRLTVV.

The rearrangement joins TRBV9 to TRBJ2-1, with D tentatively TRBD1 (6 bases). V lost 4 bases to trimming and J lost 2 bases, with 16 bases between them. Looked up from germline, CDR1 is SGDLS and CDR2 is YYNGEE. CDR3 length: 16 residues. As DNA, the CDR3 is TGTGCCAGCAGCCAAAGACAGGTACCTCCCTACAATGAGCAGTTCTTC. It yields the protein CASSQRQVPPYNEQFF.

With regard to this clone: An end of the junction does not agree with germline; a read error may underlie this. The chain joins TRBV7-8 to TRBJ1-5, with a weak D call TRBD1 (5 bases). The CDR3 extends over 15 amino acids. Germline V gives CDR1 SGHVS, CDR2 FQNEAQ. The CDR3 region has the DNA TGTGCCAGCAGCTTAGCCGCAGGGCTCAATCGGCCCCAGCATTTT. It translates to CASSLAAGLNRPQHF.

This clone was detected only a few times. The rearrangement links TRBV27 to TRBJ2-2, with 10 nucleotides matching TRBD2. Germline loops: CDR1 MNHEY, CDR2 SMNVEV (reference sequence). V lost 3 bases to trimming and J lost 4 bases; unmatched junction nucleotides: 17. The CDR3 has 20 amino acids. CDR3: CASSFVLGQAGGYSTGELFF. The CDR3 coding sequence is TGTGCCAGCAGTTTTGTCCTGGGGCAAGCGGGGGGGTACAGCACCGGGGAGCTGTTTTTT.

The V and J genes are TRBV5-6 and TRBJ2-4; D not resolved. The CDR3 is 11 residues long. The germline V gene has CDR1 SGHDT and CDR2 YYEEEE. V lost 4 bases, J lost 5 bases, and 4 bases lay in between. CDR3 sequence reads: CASSGENIQYF. CDR3 DNA sequence: TGTGCCAGCAGCGGAGAAAACATTCAGTACTTC.

The rearrangement joins TRBV30 to TRBJ1-4, with D tentatively TRBD1 (5 bases). CDR1 is GTSNPN, CDR2 SVGIG, per germline (reference sequence). Trimming cost V 2 bases and J 8 bases, with 12 bases left between them. The CDR3 runs to 13 residues. The CDR3 here is CAWSTGGDEKLFF. CDR3 sequence (DNA): TGTGCCTGGAGTACGGGAGGGGACGAAAAACTGTTTTTT.

There are a few counts of this clone. CDR3 in DNA: TGTGCCAGCAGCCGCTCGGGAGGCACTGAAGCTTTCTTT. Encoded protein: CASSRSGGTEAFF. The chain joins TRBV7-3 to TRBJ1-1; D ambiguous. V dropped 5 bases and J dropped 4 bases, with 11 bases sitting between them. The length of the CDR3 is 13 residues. CDR1 SGHTA and CDR2 FQGTGA come from the germline V gene.

V usage is TRBV5-6 and J usage is TRBJ1-5; D may be TRBD1 (6 bases). The V end lost 0 bases, the J end lost 9 bases, and 10 bases lay between the germline ends. Germline V gives CDR1 SGHDT, CDR2 YYEEEE. This CDR3 spans 13 amino acids. The DNA of the CDR3 is TGTGCCAGCAGCTTGGGTGCAGGGGTGCCCCAGCATTTT. It translates to CASSLGAGVPQHF. Full variable domain (remainder filled in from reference TRBV5-6 and TRBJ1-5): DAGVTQSPTHLIKTRGQQVTLRCSPKSGHDTVSWYQQALGQGPQFIFQYYEEEERQRGNFPDRFSGHQFPNYSSELNVNALLLGDSALYLCASSLGAGVPQHFGDGTRLSIL.

The chain employs TRBV4-3 and TRBJ1-1; D is undetermined. This CDR3 comprises 19 residues. Trimming took off 1 base at V and 0 bases at J, with 21 bases between the two ends. Germline CDR1 reads LGHNA; CDR2 reads YSLEER. In DNA, the CDR3 is TGCGCCAGCAGCCAAGGTTACGAGAGAGGAAATTGGGTGAACACTGAAGCTTTCTTT. Its translation: CASSQGYERGNWVNTEAFF.

The chain couples TRBV5-1 to TRBJ2-4; a weak D match, TRBD1 (5 bases). The length of the CDR3 is 14 residues. Germline V gene sequence: CDR1 SGHRS, CDR2 YFSETQ. V lost 6 bases and J 3 bases, leaving 13 bases between the germline ends. The CDR3 loop reads CASKGEIGKNIQYF. Here the CDR3 DNA reads TGCGCCAGCAAAGGGGAAATAGGCAAAAACATTCAGTACTTC.

The J gene is TRBJ2-7, the V gene TRBV18; D perhaps matches TRBD1 (6 bases). The CDR3 is 15 amino acids. Trimming pared 3 bases from V and 1 base from J, leaving 13 bases between. The germline V gene has CDR1 KGHSH and CDR2 LQKENI. Written as DNA, the CDR3 is TGTGCCAGCTCACCTGACAGGCAAAGGTCCTACGAGCAGTACTTC. Translated, it gives CASSPDRQRSYEQYF. Using reference TRBV18 and TRBJ2-7 for the parts outside the CDR3, the full variable domain is NAGVMQNPRHLVRRRGQEARLRCSPMKGHSHVYWYRQLPEEGLKFMVYLQKENIIDESGMPKERFSAEFPKEGPSILRIQQVVRGDSAAYFCASSPDRQRSYEQYFGPGTRLTVT.

The CDR3, as DNA: TGTGCCAGCAGACCACCGGGGGGGGCTCACACTGAAGCTTTCTTT. Amino acid sequence: CASRPPGGAHTEAFF. The J gene is TRBJ1-1, the V gene TRBV6-6; D may be TRBD1 (6 bases). The CDR3 length is 15 residues. V dropped 6 bases and J dropped 3 bases, with 17 bases sitting between them. The germline gives CDR1 MNHNY, CDR2 SVGAGI (reference sequence).

The J gene is TRBJ1-2, the V gene TRBV7-9, with D uncertain. The CDR3 covers 14 residues. Looked up from germline, CDR1 is SEHNR and CDR2 is FQNEAQ (reference sequence). V was pared by 0 bases and J by 1 base, with 6 bases between. DNA for the CDR3: TGTGCCAGCAGCTTAGCTGGCAGTAACTATGGCTACACCTTC. It yields the protein CASSLAGSNYGYTF.